Here is one T cell receptor (beta chain) with its context. This specimen belongs to a study of blood T cell repertoires in COVID-19. The assay was immunoSEQ multiplex PCR, and TCRdb's table has in-frame clones only and misses some. Counted here are about 170,000 clones, about 87% occurring once; the ten biggest clones make up 2% to 3%. From germline, CDR1 is LGHNA and CDR2 YSLEER. The CDR3 extends over 14 amino acids. Trimming took 0 bases from V and 5 from J, leaving 10 bases between them. Patients at the Seattle site were enrolled during active infection and followed longitudinally. The clonotype was recovered from a woman over 75 with COVID-19, enrolled during active disease. This chain joins TRBV4-3 and TRBJ1-1; TRBD1 might be the D (5 bases). Sequencing was performed on peripheral blood. CDR3 DNA sequence: TGCGCCAGCAGCCAAGATTCCCGGGGGACTGAAGCTTTCTTT. It codes for CASSQDSRGTEAFF.